These T cell receptor beta chains were read from a single sample in a study of T cell repertoires in cytomegalovirus infection. TCRdb redid the calling of the reads with MiXCR, one entry per CDR3 protein. The data hold 310,000 or so distinct CDR3 sequences, with under 30% observed a single time. Sequenced input: PBMCs. These receptors were collected from a human donor in good health (CMV status not recorded). Some clones in this sample may be carry-over from other donors' samples. CDR3s include the opening cysteine and the closing phenylalanine or tryptophan. A D gene is named only where the DNA matches it firmly. Not all rows give a size; the values are once, few, many and, for expanded clones, a class.

abundance,j_gene,v_gene,d_gene,CDR3aa,CDR3nt
NA,TRBJ2-7,TRBV14,TRBD1,CASSQRTGNMDEQYF,TGTGCCAGCAGCCAACGGACAGGGAATATGGACGAGCAGTACTTC
NA,TRBJ2-5,TRBV5-1,NA,CASSLLGQYQETQYF,TGCGCCAGCAGCTTATTGGGGCAGTACCAAGAGACCCAGTACTTC
NA,TRBJ2-1,TRBV2,NA,CASRAGFSYNEQFF,TGTGCCAGCAGGGCGGGTTTCTCCTACAATGAGCAGTTCTTC
NA,TRBJ1-3,TRBV12-3/TRBV12-4,NA,CASTYLLQGSSGNTIYF,TGTGCCAGCACCTATCTCCTCCAGGGAAGCTCTGGAAACACCATATATTTT
many,TRBJ2-1,TRBV7-2,TRBD2,CASSPGLAATYNEQFF,TGTGCCAGCAGCCCTGGACTAGCGGCCACCTACAATGAGCAGTTCTTC
NA,TRBJ2-1,TRBV2,NA,CASRPLGALNNEQFF,TGTGCCAGCAGACCCCTGGGTGCATTAAACAATGAGCAGTTCTTC
NA,TRBJ1-4,TRBV28,TRBD1,CASSLTDRNGKLFF,TGTGCCAGCAGTTTAACGGACAGGAACGGAAAACTGTTTTTT
NA,TRBJ2-1,TRBV20-1,NA,CSARLGTSSYNEQFF,TGCAGTGCTAGGCTCGGTACTAGCTCCTACAATGAGCAGTTCTTC
few,TRBJ2-3,TRBV28,TRBD2,CASSFPSGRSEDTQYF,TGTGCCAGCAGTTTCCCTAGCGGGAGGTCAGAAGATACGCAGTATTTT
NA,TRBJ1-1,TRBV5-1,NA,CASSSQGSGNTEAYF,TGCGCCAGCAGCTCTCAGGGGTCGGGGAACACTGAAGCTTACTTT
few,TRBJ1-2,TRBV20-1,NA,CSARKPRQEKIYGYTF,TGCAGTGCTAGAAAACCGAGACAGGAGAAAATCTATGGCTACACCTTC
NA,TRBJ2-4,TRBV9,TRBD1,CASSRQGENIQYF,TGTGCCAGCTCCCGACAGGGGGAAAACATTCAGTACTTC
NA,TRBJ1-2,TRBV2,NA,CASSEIGDPNYGYTF,TGTGCCAGCAGTGAAATTGGGGATCCCAACTATGGCTACACCTTC
few,TRBJ2-2,TRBV11-3,NA,CASSRGQRNTGELFF,TGTGCCAGCAGCCGAGGACAGCGGAACACCGGGGAGCTGTTTTTT
few,TRBJ1-5,TRBV18,NA,CASSDSSNQPQHF,TGTGCCAGCTCCGACAGCAGCAATCAGCCCCAGCATTTT
once,TRBJ2-3,TRBV6-8,NA,CASSYLAESTDTQYF,TGTGCCAGCAGTTACTTAGCGGAAAGCACAGATACGCAGTATTTT
few,TRBJ2-7,TRBV20-1,TRBD2,CSANTLAGQEEQYF,TGCAGTGCAAACACACTAGCGGGACAGGAAGAGCAGTACTTC
few,TRBJ1-1,TRBV11-2,NA,CASSFPVGGEAFF,TGTGCCAGCAGCTTTCCGGTCGGGGGCGAAGCTTTCTTT
few,TRBJ2-1,TRBV19,NA,CASSVSAGTRSRHEQFF,TGTGCCAGTAGTGTCAGCGCCGGGACTCGTTCCCGCCATGAGCAGTTCTTC
NA,TRBJ1-2,TRBV5-1,NA,CASSSSGGQGYTF,TGCGCCAGCAGCTCCTCCGGGGGGCAAGGCTACACCTTC
few,TRBJ2-7,TRBV12-3/TRBV12-4,NA,CASSFRAAIYEQYF,TGTGCCAGCAGTTTCCGAGCGGCAATATACGAGCAGTACTTC
NA,TRBJ1-5,TRBV28,NA,CASSATGNSNQPQHF,TGTGCCAGCAGTGCCACGGGTAATAGCAATCAGCCCCAGCATTTT
few,TRBJ2-7,TRBV28,NA,CASGTDGGNYEQYF,TGTGCCAGCGGAACGGATGGCGGGAACTACGAGCAGTACTTC
few,TRBJ2-2,TRBV6-5,NA,CASSYGASHTGELFF,TGTGCCAGCAGTTACGGAGCGAGCCACACCGGGGAGCTGTTTTTT
NA,TRBJ2-7,TRBV7-9,NA,CASSPGTRLDYEQYF,TGTGCCAGCAGCCCCGGGACCAGATTAGACTACGAGCAGTACTTC
NA,TRBJ1-5,TRBV28,NA,CASSLEQGHQPQHF,TGTGCCAGCAGTTTAGAACAGGGTCATCAGCCCCAGCATTTT
NA,TRBJ2-2,TRBV2,TRBD1,CASSEEGASTGELFF,TGTGCCAGCAGTGAAGAGGGGGCGAGTACCGGGGAGCTGTTTTTT
NA,TRBJ2-7,TRBV19,NA,CASSRTASTYEQYF,TGTGCCAGTAGCCGGACAGCTTCAACCTACGAGCAGTACTTC
few,TRBJ2-1,TRBV9,NA,CASSVSRTRVYNEQFF,TGTGCCAGCAGCGTATCAAGGACGCGAGTCTACAATGAGCAGTTCTTC
few,TRBJ2-1,TRBV12-3/TRBV12-4,NA,CASSSRLGWQFF,TGTGCCAGCAGTTCCCGGTTGGGATGGCAGTTCTTC
NA,TRBJ2-2,TRBV28,TRBD1,CASVPGQTGELFF,TGTGCCAGTGTCCCGGGACAGACCGGGGAGCTGTTTTTT
once,TRBJ2-5,TRBV7-4,NA,CASSQFEETQYF,TGTGCCAGCAGCCAGTTCGAAGAGACCCAGTACTTC